Listed below are T cell receptor beta chains from one sample, sequenced in a study of neoadjuvant anti-PD-1 for oral cavity cancer. Method: immunoSEQ multiplex PCR; TCRdb's copy keeps in-frame clones and lacks some. The repertoire includes 55,000 to 80,000 clones, approximately 82% of them detected once, and approximately 3% sits in the top ten. The specimen comprised PBMCs, sampled before nivolumab (anti-PD-1) treatment. The receptors here all came from a person aged 35 to 85 with oral cavity squamous cell carcinoma. Each CDR3 is given with its conserved first and last residue. D genes are given only for firm matches. Expanded clones get a size class; other rows say once, few or many, or leave the size out.

>TRBJ2-7|few|-|14|TRBV9
CASSFSGGAYEQYF
TGTGCCAGCAGCTTCAGCGGAGGGGCCTACGAGCAGTACTTC
>TRBJ1-5|-|-|13|TRBV5-8
CASSGGFNQPQHF
TGTGCCAGCAGCGGGGGGTTTAATCAGCCCCAGCATTTT
>TRBJ1-2|-|TRBD1|11|TRBV28
CASRTGDGYTF
TGTGCCAGCAGGACAGGGGACGGCTACACCTTC
>TRBJ2-5|-|TRBD2|15|TRBV2
CASRRTSGRGETQYF
TGTGCCAGCAGGAGGACTAGCGGGAGAGGAGAGACCCAGTACTTC
>TRBJ1-3|-|-|15|TRBV19
CASSIAGLITNTIYF
TGTGCCAGTAGTATAGCGGGACTGATAACGAACACCATATATTTT
>TRBJ2-7|few|TRBD2|15|TRBV7-8
CASSETSGRIGEQYF
TGTGCCAGCAGCGAGACTAGCGGGAGGATTGGCGAGCAGTACTTC
>TRBJ2-7|once|-|16|TRBV5-4
CASSLGLGTQTYEQYF
TGTGCCAGCAGCTTGGGGTTGGGGACTCAGACCTACGAGCAGTACTTC
>TRBJ2-2|-|TRBD1|15|TRBV4-1
CASSRPGTGAGELFF
TGCGCCAGCAGCCGTCCCGGGACAGGGGCCGGGGAGCTGTTTTTT
>TRBJ1-5|-|TRBD1|13|TRBV7-9
CASSFSGTGYQHF
TGTGCCAGCAGCTTCTCCGGGACAGGCTACCAGCATTTT
>TRBJ2-7|-|-|15|TRBV7-3
CASSGAGAGVNEQYF
TGTGCCAGCAGCGGTGCCGGCGCGGGTGTAAACGAGCAGTACTTC
>TRBJ2-7|-|-|15|TRBV2
CASSASGTLGYEQYF
TGTGCCAGCAGCGCGTCCGGGACCCTGGGTTACGAGCAGTACTTC
>TRBJ2-5|-|-|14|TRBV29-1
CSVIRQGTRETQYF
TGCAGCGTCATTCGACAGGGGACTAGAGAGACCCAGTACTTC
>TRBJ1-4|-|TRBD1|15|TRBV10-1
CASSEGGQGVEKLFF
TGCGCCAGCAGTGAGGGAGGCCAGGGGGTTGAAAAACTGTTTTTT
>TRBJ2-7|-|TRBD1|17|TRBV18
CASSPNVLTGGNHEQYF
TGTGCCAGCTCACCAAACGTTCTGACAGGGGGTAACCACGAGCAGTACTTC
>TRBJ2-3|-|-|14|TRBV7-8
CASTLSRLGDTQYF
TGTGCCAGCACCCTCTCCCGTCTAGGAGATACGCAGTATTTT
>TRBJ1-2|-|-|13|TRBV7-2
CASSRPRTPGYTF
TGTGCCAGCAGTCGTCCTCGGACTCCTGGCTACACCTTC
>TRBJ2-7|-|TRBD2|14|TRBV5-4
CASSLASGTYEQYF
TGTGCCAGCAGCTTGGCTAGCGGGACCTACGAGCAGTACTTC
>TRBJ2-1|-|TRBD1|15|TRBV6-5
CASRSWTGGSAEQFF
TGTGCCAGCAGATCCTGGACAGGGGGTTCCGCTGAGCAGTTCTTC
>TRBJ1-2|few|-|15|TRBV7-8
CASSQVVGGPYGYTF
TGTGCCAGCAGCCAGGTTGTTGGAGGTCCCTATGGCTACACCTTC
>TRBJ2-5|-|-|13|TRBV7-3
CASGGGGGETQYF
TGTGCCAGCGGCGGCGGAGGTGGGGAGACCCAGTACTTC
>TRBJ2-3|-|TRBD2|16|TRBV9
CASSSSALAGANTQYF
TGTGCCAGCAGCTCTAGTGCACTAGCGGGAGCAAATACGCAGTATTTT
>TRBJ2-4|once|-|17|TRBV7-9
CASSPIYDFLAKNIQYF
TGTGCCAGCAGCCCGATTTACGATTTCCTAGCCAAAAACATTCAGTACTTC
>TRBJ2-7|-|TRBD1|15|TRBV28
CASSVTGGPYYEQYF
TGTGCCAGCAGTGTCACAGGGGGCCCTTACTACGAGCAGTACTTC
>TRBJ2-7|-|-|13|TRBV5-1
CASSLGMAYEQYF
TGCGCCAGCAGCTTGGGTATGGCCTACGAGCAGTACTTC
>TRBJ2-5|-|TRBD2|18|TRBV6-1
CASSEGASGAMFQETQYF
TGTGCCAGCAGTGAAGGGGCTAGCGGGGCCATGTTCCAAGAGACCCAGTACTTC
>TRBJ1-5|-|-|14|TRBV30
CAWSVAPSNQPQHF
TGTGCCTGGAGTGTAGCGCCTAGCAATCAGCCCCAGCATTTT
>TRBJ1-5|-|-|16|TRBV11-2
CASSPVTTAGNQPQHF
TGTGCCAGCAGCCCGGTTACGACAGCGGGAAATCAGCCCCAGCATTTT
>TRBJ2-1|few|TRBD2|23|TRBV5-1
CASSLALGSLGLAGGSQYNEQFF
TGCGCCAGCAGCCTGGCCTTGGGCTCCTTGGGACTAGCGGGGGGGTCCCAATACAATGAGCAGTTCTTC
>TRBJ2-5|-|-|13|TRBV7-6
CASSSDPSGTQYF
TGTGCCAGCAGCTCGGACCCATCGGGGACCCAGTACTTC
>TRBJ1-1|-|-|12|TRBV2
CASSELETEAFF
TGTGCCAGCAGTGAATTGGAGACTGAAGCTTTCTTT
>TRBJ2-7|once|-|14|TRBV4-1
CASSQDRALFEQYF
TGCGCCAGCAGCCAAGACCGGGCCTTATTCGAGCAGTACTTC
>TRBJ2-7|-|-|14|TRBV30
CAWSAGDLPDEQYF
TGTGCCTGGAGTGCAGGGGATCTTCCCGACGAGCAGTACTTC
>TRBJ1-1|few|-|14|TRBV2
CASKKGRENTEAFF
TGTGCCAGCAAGAAAGGACGGGAGAACACTGAAGCTTTCTTT
>TRBJ2-7|-|-|15|TRBV5-1
CASSLAMTQTYEQYF
TGCGCCAGCAGCTTGGCCATGACCCAGACCTACGAGCAGTACTTC
>TRBJ2-2|-|TRBD2|18|TRBV5-4
CASSLGLASFLNTGELFF
TGTGCCAGCAGCTTGGGACTAGCGAGTTTTCTGAACACCGGGGAGCTGTTTTTT
>TRBJ2-3|-|-|12|TRBV5-1
CASSFLTDTQYF
TGCGCCAGCAGCTTCTTGACAGATACGCAGTATTTT
>TRBJ2-5|once|-|13|TRBV11-2
CASRRFYPETQYF
TGTGCCAGCAGACGTTTTTACCCAGAGACCCAGTACTTC
>TRBJ1-2|once|TRBD1|15|TRBV6-1
CASSPQGTANYGYTF
TGTGCCAGCAGTCCACAGGGGACAGCTAACTATGGCTACACCTTC
>TRBJ2-2|-|TRBD2|16|TRBV15
CATSRGQRGNTGELFF
TGTGCCACCAGCAGAGGCCAGCGGGGCAACACCGGGGAGCTGTTTTTT
>TRBJ2-5|-|-|14|TRBV5-1
CASSLVDSQETQYF
TGCGCCAGCAGCTTGGTGGACTCCCAAGAGACCCAGTACTTC
>TRBJ1-5|-|-|16|TRBV7-6
CASSKSESYSNQPQHF
TGTGCCAGCAGCAAATCCGAAAGTTATAGCAATCAGCCCCAGCATTTT
>TRBJ2-7|-|-|11|TRBV13
CASSLDYEQYF
TGTGCCAGCAGCTTAGATTACGAGCAGTACTTC
>TRBJ2-7|-|TRBD2|16|TRBV7-2
CASSLTSGGLPYEQYF
TGTGCCAGCAGCCTGACTAGCGGGGGGTTACCCTACGAGCAGTACTTC
>TRBJ1-1|-|-|14|TRBV15
CATSPLGGVAEAFF
TGTGCCACCAGTCCCCTGGGCGGGGTGGCTGAAGCTTTCTTT
>TRBJ1-2|-|-|14|TRBV5-4
CASSLAGRSTGYTF
TGTGCCAGCAGCTTGGCCGGCAGAAGCACTGGCTACACCTTC
>TRBJ1-2|medium-sized|-|14|TRBV2
CASTEGGANYGYTF
TGTGCCAGCACCGAAGGGGGGGCAAACTATGGCTACACCTTC
>TRBJ1-4|-|-|14|TRBV2
CASSNPGANEKLFF
TGTGCCAGCAGTAACCCAGGGGCTAATGAAAAACTGTTTTTT
>TRBJ1-1|-|-|11|TRBV11-2
CASSFSIEAFF
TGTGCCAGCAGCTTTTCTATTGAAGCTTTCTTT
>TRBJ1-2|-|-|13|TRBV28
CASRPTSNYGYTF
TGTGCCAGCAGACCGACATCCAACTATGGCTACACCTTC
>TRBJ2-3|-|TRBD2|19|TRBV5-4
CASSPFGLAGGLSTDTQYF
TGTGCCAGCAGCCCTTTTGGACTAGCGGGGGGCCTAAGCACAGATACGCAGTATTTT
>TRBJ2-4|-|TRBD1|17|TRBV10-2
CASSLSKGDRAKNIQYF
TGCGCCAGCAGTCTAAGTAAAGGGGACAGGGCCAAAAACATTCAGTACTTC
>TRBJ2-2|-|TRBD2|17|TRBV27
CASSSWTSRKNTGELFF
TGTGCCAGCAGTTCTTGGACTAGCCGAAAGAACACCGGGGAGCTGTTTTTT
>TRBJ1-2|-|TRBD1|14|TRBV28
CASRSTGTNYGYTF
TGTGCCAGCAGGTCGACAGGGACCAACTATGGCTACACCTTC
>TRBJ2-3|-|-|14|TRBV10-2
CASSEDYPTDTQYF
TGCGCCAGCAGTGAAGACTACCCCACAGATACGCAGTATTTT
>TRBJ2-3|-|-|14|TRBV10-3
CAISEFRGTDTQYF
TGTGCCATCAGTGAGTTCCGGGGCACAGATACGCAGTATTTT